These T cell receptor beta chains were read from a single sample in a study of beta chain features in type 1 diabetes. The table came from immunoSEQ multiplex PCR; TCRdb's copy has only in-frame clones and leaves some out. This sample has about 900,000 clones, with roughly 15% found just once. Sequenced input: naive CD4+ T cells from blood. These receptors were taken from a woman younger than 35 in good health. The CDR3 runs from the conserved cysteine through the conserved F or W. A D gene is named only where the DNA matches it firmly. Only some rows state a clone size, as once, few, many or a class for expanded clones.

size	V	J	D	CDR3	DNA
few	TRBV7-8	TRBJ2-7	.	CASSLQGYEQYF	TGTGCCAGCAGCTTACAGGGGTACGAGCAGTACTTC
few	TRBV4-2	TRBJ1-5	TRBD1	CASSQDGQFGTGGQPQHF	TGTGCCAGCAGCCAAGATGGACAATTCGGGACAGGGGGCCAGCCCCAGCATTTT
.	TRBV28	TRBJ1-1	.	CASRGGGNTEAFF	TGTGCCAGCAGGGGCGGGGGGAACACTGAAGCTTTCTTT
.	TRBV7-9	TRBJ1-2	.	CASSMEARGYTF	TGTGCCAGCAGCATGGAAGCTAGGGGCTACACCTTC
few	TRBV7-2	TRBJ2-1	TRBD2	CASSYLVTSGGWFF	TGTGCCAGCAGCTACCTCGTGACTAGCGGCGGATGGTTCTTC
once	TRBV25-1	TRBJ1-2	TRBD1	CASREGAGYGYTF	TGTGCCAGCAGGGAGGGGGCTGGCTATGGCTACACCTTC
.	TRBV20-1	TRBJ1-2	.	CISGGDDGYTF	TGCATCTCTGGCGGGGACGATGGCTACACCTTC
few	TRBV7-8	TRBJ1-1	.	CASSLGPGATEAFF	TGTGCCAGCAGCTTAGGTCCAGGGGCCACTGAAGCTTTCTTT
few	TRBV5-1	TRBJ2-7	.	CASSRRTVSSYEQYF	TGCGCCAGCAGCCGCAGGACAGTGAGCTCCTACGAGCAGTACTTC
few	TRBV10-3	TRBJ2-3	.	CAISGSAASTDTQYF	TGTGCCATCAGTGGTAGCGCCGCTAGCACAGATACGCAGTATTTT
.	TRBV5-1	TRBJ2-7	TRBD2	CASSQSAGVSYEQYF	TGCGCCAGCAGCCAATCAGCGGGAGTCTCCTACGAGCAGTACTTC
.	TRBV7-3	TRBJ2-2	.	CASSLGTFPGELFF	TGTGCCAGCAGCTTGGGGACATTCCCCGGGGAGCTGTTTTTT
.	TRBV5-6	TRBJ2-4	.	CASSFGVSIAKNIQYF	TGTGCCAGCAGCTTTGGTGTCAGTATAGCCAAAAACATTCAGTACTTC
.	TRBV5-1	TRBJ2-5	TRBD1	CASSSEGQGWETQYF	TGCGCCAGCAGCTCGGAGGGACAGGGATGGGAGACCCAGTACTTC